The T cell receptor beta chain described here comes from a study of T-cell memory formation after mild COVID-19. Germline assignment: CDR1 DFQATT and CDR2 SNEGSKA (reference sequence). The CDR3 consists of 13 residues. Trimming stripped 4 bases from V and 7 bases from J, with 16 bases between. At least ten counts were recorded for this clonotype. TCRdb independently ran MiXCR on the 5' RACE reads; one entry per CDR3 protein. The profile shows approximately 12,000 distinct CDR3 sequences, about 14% of them singletons. The chain recombines TRBV20-1 with TRBJ1-1; no clear D gene. The sequence was collected from a young man who had mild COVID-19 (a few samples of this study predate the infection). Cell type and time point are not known. Sequenced material: PBMCs or a T cell subset sorted from them (not recorded which). The CDR3 DNA is TGCAGTGCTACACCTGACAACCCACGTGAAGCTTTCTTT. Amino acids: CSATPDNPREAFF.